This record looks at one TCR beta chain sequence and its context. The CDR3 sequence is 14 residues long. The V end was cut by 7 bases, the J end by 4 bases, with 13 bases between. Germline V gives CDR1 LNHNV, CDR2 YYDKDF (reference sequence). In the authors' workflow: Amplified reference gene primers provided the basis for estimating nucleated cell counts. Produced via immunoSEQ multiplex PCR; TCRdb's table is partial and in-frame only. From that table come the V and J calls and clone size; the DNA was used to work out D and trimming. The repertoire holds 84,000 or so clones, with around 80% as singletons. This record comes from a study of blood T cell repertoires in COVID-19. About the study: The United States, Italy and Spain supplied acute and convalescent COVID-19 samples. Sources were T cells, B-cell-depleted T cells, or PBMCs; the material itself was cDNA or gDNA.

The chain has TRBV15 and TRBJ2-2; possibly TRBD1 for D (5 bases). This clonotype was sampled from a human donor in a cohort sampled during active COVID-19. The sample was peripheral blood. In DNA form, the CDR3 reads TGTGCCACCACTCAGCAGGGAAGCACCGGGGAGCTGTTTTTT. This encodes CATTQQGSTGELFF.